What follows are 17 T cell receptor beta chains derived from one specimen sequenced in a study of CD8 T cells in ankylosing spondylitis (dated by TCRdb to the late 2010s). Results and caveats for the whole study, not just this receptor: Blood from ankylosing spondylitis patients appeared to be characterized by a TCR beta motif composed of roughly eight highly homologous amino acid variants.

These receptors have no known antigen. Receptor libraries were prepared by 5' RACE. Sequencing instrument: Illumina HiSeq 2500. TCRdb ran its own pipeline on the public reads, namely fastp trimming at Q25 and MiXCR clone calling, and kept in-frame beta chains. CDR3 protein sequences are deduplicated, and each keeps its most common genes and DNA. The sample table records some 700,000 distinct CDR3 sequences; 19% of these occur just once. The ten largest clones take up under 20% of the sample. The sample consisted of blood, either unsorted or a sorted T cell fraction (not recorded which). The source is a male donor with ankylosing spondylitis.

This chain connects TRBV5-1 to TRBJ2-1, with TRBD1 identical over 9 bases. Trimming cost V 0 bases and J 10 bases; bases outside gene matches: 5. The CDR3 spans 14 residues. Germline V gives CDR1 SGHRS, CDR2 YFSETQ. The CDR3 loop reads CASSLGTGGQEQFF. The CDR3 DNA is TGCGCCAGCAGCTTGGGAACAGGGGGCCAGGAGCAGTTCTTC.

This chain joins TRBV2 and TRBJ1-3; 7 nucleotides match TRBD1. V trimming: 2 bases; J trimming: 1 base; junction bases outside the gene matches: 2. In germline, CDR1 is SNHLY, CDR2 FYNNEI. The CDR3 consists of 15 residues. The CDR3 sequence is CASSELQGSGNTIYF. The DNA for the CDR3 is TGTGCCAGCAGTGAATTACAGGGGTCTGGAAACACCATATATTTT.

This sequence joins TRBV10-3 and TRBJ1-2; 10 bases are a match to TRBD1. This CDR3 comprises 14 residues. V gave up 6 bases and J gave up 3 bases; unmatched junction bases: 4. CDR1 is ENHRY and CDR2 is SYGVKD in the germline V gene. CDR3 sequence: CAISTGQGYYGYTF. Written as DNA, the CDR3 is TGTGCCATCAGCACGGGACAGGGGTACTATGGCTACACCTTC.

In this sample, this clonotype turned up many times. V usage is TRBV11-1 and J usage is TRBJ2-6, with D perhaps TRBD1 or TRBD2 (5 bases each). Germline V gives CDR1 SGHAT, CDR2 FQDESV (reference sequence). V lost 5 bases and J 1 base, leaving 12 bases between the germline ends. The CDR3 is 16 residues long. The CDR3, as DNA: TGTGCCAGCAGCCGGGACGACACGTCTGGGGCCAACGTCCTGACTTTC. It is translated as CASSRDDTSGANVLTF.

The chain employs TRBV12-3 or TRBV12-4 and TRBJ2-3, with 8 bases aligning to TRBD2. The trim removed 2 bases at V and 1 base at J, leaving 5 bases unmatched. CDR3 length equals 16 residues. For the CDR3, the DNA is TGTGCCAGCAGTTTATATCGGGGGGGCGGCACAGATACGCAGTATTTT. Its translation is CASSLYRGGGTDTQYF.

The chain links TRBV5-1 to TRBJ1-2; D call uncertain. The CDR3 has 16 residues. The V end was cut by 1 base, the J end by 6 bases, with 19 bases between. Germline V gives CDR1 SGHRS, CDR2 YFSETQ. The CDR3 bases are TGCGCCAGCAGCTTGCTCATCGGTGGCAGCGGAAATGGCTACACCTTC. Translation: CASSLLIGGSGNGYTF.

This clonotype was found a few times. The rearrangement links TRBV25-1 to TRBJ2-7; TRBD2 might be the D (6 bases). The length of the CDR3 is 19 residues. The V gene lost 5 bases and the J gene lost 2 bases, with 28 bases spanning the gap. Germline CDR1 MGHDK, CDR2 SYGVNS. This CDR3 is CASSLLWASLAASTYEQYF. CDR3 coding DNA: TGTGCCAGCAGTCTCCTCTGGGCGTCTTTAGCGGCATCAACCTACGAGCAGTACTTC.

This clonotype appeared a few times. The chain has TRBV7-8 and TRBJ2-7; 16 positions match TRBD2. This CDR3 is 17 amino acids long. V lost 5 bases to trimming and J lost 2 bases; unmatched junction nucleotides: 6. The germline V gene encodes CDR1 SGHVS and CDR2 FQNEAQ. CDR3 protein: CASSPGLAGGTTYEQYF. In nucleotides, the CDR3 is TGTGCCAGCAGCCCGGGACTAGCGGGAGGGACTACCTACGAGCAGTACTTC.

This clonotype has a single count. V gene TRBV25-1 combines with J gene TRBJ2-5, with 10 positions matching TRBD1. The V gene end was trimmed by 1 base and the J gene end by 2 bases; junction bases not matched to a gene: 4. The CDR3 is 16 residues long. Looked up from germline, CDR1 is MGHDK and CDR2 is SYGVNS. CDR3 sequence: CASSESGTGVQETQYF. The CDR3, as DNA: TGTGCCAGCAGTGAATCCGGGACAGGGGTTCAAGAGACCCAGTACTTC.

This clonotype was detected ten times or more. CDR3 in amino acids: CSVETSKTYEQYF. The CDR3 DNA is TGCAGCGTTGAAACGTCGAAAACCTACGAGCAGTACTTC. The rearrangement joins TRBV29-1 to TRBJ2-7; D not certain. V was cut by 2 bases and J by 2 bases, with 10 bases left in between. The CDR3 sequence is 13 residues long. Per germline, CDR1 SQVTM and CDR2 ANQGSEA.

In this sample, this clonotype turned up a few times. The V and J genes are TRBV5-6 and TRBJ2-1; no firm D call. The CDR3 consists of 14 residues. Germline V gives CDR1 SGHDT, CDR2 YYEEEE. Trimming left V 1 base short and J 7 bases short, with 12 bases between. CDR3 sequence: CASSLWLPANEQFF. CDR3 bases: TGTGCCAGCAGCTTGTGGCTCCCGGCGAATGAGCAGTTCTTC.

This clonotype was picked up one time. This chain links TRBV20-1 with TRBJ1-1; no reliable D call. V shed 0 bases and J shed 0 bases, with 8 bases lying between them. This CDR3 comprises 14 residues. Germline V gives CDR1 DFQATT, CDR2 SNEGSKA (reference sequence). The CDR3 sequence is CSARDGGLNTEAFF. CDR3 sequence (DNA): TGCAGTGCTAGAGATGGTGGGCTGAACACTGAAGCTTTCTTT.

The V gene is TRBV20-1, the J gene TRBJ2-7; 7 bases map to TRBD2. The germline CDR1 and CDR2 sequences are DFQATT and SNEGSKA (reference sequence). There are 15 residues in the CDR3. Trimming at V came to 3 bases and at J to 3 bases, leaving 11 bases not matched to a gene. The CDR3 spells CSARSVWEGLYEQYF. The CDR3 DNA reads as TGCAGTGCTAGGTCGGTGTGGGAGGGCCTCTACGAGCAGTACTTC.

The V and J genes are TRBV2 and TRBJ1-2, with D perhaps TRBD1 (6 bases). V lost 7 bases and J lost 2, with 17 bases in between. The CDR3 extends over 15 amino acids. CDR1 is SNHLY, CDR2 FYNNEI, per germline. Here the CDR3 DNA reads TGTGCCAGCACTCCCGGGACAAATAAGAACTATGGCTACACCTTC. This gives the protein CASTPGTNKNYGYTF. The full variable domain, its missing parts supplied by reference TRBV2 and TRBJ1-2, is EPEVTQTPSHQVTQMGQEVILRCVPISNHLYFYWYRQILGQKVEFLVSFYNNEISEKSEIFDDQFSVERPDGSNFTLKIRSTKLEDSAMYFCASTPGTNKNYGYTFGSGTRLTVV.

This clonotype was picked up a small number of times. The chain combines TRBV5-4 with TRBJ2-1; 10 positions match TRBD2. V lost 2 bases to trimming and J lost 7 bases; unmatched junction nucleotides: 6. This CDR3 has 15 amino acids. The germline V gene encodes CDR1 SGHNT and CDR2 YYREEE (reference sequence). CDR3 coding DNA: TGTGCCAGCAGCTTAGCGGGAGGGCGTAGAAATGAGCAGTTCTTC. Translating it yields CASSLAGGRRNEQFF. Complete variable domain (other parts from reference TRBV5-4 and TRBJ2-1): ETGVTQSPTHLIKTRGQQVTLRCSSQSGHNTVSWYQQALGQGPQFIFQYYREEENGRGNFPPRFSGLQFPNYSSELNVNALELDDSALYLCASSLAGGRRNEQFFGPGTRLTVL.

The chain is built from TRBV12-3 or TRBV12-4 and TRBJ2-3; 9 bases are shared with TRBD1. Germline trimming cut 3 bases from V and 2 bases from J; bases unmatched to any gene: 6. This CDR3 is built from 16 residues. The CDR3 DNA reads TGTGCCAGCAGTTTTGACGGGACAGGGTTCACAGATACGCAGTATTTT. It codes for CASSFDGTGFTDTQYF.

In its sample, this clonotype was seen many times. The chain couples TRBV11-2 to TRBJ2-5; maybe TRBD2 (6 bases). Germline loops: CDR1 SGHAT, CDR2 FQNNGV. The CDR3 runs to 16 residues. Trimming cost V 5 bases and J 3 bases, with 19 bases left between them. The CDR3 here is CASSRPGLPWEETQYF. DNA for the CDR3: TGTGCCAGCAGCCGACCGGGACTCCCCTGGGAAGAGACCCAGTACTTC.